This entry features one T cell receptor (beta chain) sequence. Its matching antigen is unknown. RNA transcripts served as template for amplifying TCR beta CDR3 sequences. Second-round multiplex PCR came after first-round RT-PCR with HTBI primers. TCRdb redid the calling of the multiplex PCR reads with MiXCR, one entry per CDR3 protein. The data hold 650,000 to 900,000 distinct CDR3 sequences, with roughly two fifths observed a single time. Uncontrolled infections, pregnancy, lactation or other autoimmune diseases led to patient exclusion. The PBMCs used were ones drawn from approximately 10 ml of fresh peripheral blood. This specimen comes from a study of Graves' ophthalmopathy and Graves' hyperthyroidism. The overall study: At initial diagnosis, peripheral blood was obtained, and this preceded any treatment.

Trimming took 6 bases from V and 11 from J; bases not matched to a gene: 18. Germline V gene sequence: CDR1 MNHEY, CDR2 SVGAGI. This CDR3 has 15 residues. Study-level findings and limits: The authors also found most expanded thyroid clonotypes above 0.001 frequency in blood.

This chain joins TRBV6-5 and TRBJ1-1, with 7 bases lining up with TRBD1. Sequenced input: peripheral blood. The sequence derives from an adult man with Graves' ophthalmopathy. CDR3 sequence reads: CASRTPRGTTIRAFF. The CDR3 coding sequence is TGTGCCAGCAGAACCCCCAGGGGGACAACCATACGGGCTTTCTTT.